The text below deals with one T cell receptor (beta chain). The germline V gene encodes CDR1 KGHSH and CDR2 LQKENI. This CDR3 has 15 residues. V gave up 5 bases and J gave up 2 bases, with 15 bases separating them. This sample is drawn from a study of blood T cell repertoires in COVID-19. Turning to the study itself: COVID-19 samples, acute and convalescent, were from the United States, Italy and Spain.

Clones were read by immunoSEQ multiplex PCR, and TCRdb kept only the in-frame ones, dropping some. The table lists about 220,000 clones, roughly 84% of them singletons, with roughly 5.3% in the top ten. Sequenced material: peripheral blood. This chain connects TRBV18 to TRBJ1-1; no clear D. This sequence was found in a woman aged 60-75 years who had recovered from COVID-19. CDR3 sequence reads: CASSVFAAVNTEAFF. The DNA for the CDR3 is TGTGCCAGCTCAGTATTCGCGGCGGTTAACACTGAAGCTTTCTTT.